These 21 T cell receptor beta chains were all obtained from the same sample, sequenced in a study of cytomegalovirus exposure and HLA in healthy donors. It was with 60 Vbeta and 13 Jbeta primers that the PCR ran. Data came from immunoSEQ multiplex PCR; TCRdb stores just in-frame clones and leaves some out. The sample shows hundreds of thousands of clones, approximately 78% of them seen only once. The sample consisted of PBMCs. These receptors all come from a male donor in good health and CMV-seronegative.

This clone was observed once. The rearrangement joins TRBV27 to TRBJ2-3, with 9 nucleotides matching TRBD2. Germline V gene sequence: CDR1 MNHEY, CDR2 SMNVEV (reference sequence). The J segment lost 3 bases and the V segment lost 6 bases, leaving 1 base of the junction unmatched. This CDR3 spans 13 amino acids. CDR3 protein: CASRRGGTDTQYF. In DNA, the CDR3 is TGTGCCAGCAGGCGGGGGGGTACAGATACGCAGTATTTT.

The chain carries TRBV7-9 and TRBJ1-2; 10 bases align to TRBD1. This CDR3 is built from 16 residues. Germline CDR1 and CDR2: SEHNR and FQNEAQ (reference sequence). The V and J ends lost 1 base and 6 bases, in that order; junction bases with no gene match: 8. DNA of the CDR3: TGTGCCAGCAGCTTAGAAGGGGGACAGGGGAAAAATGGCTACACCTTC. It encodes CASSLEGGQGKNGYTF.

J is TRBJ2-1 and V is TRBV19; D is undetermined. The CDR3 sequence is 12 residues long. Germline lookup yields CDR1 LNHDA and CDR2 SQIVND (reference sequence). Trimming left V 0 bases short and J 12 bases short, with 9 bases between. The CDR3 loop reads CASSIETRPQFF. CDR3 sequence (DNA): TGTGCCAGTAGTATAGAAACGCGGCCGCAGTTCTTC. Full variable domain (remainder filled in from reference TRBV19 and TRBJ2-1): DGGITQSPKYLFRKEGQNVTLSCEQNLNHDAMYWYRQDPGQGLRLIYYSQIVNDFQKGDIAEGYSVSREKKESFPLTVTSAQKNPTAFYLCASSIETRPQFFGPGTRLTVL.

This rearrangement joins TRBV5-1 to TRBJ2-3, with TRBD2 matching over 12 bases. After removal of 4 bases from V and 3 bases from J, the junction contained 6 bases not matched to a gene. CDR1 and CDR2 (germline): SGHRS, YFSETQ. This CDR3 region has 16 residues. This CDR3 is CASSPRLAGVTDTQYF. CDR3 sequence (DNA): TGCGCCAGCAGCCCCCGACTAGCGGGAGTGACAGATACGCAGTATTTT. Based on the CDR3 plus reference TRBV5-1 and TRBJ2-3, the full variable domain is KAGVTQTPRYLIKTRGQQVTLSCSPISGHRSVSWYQQTPGQGLQFLFEYFSETQRNKGNFPGRFSGRQFSNSRSEMNVSTLELGDSALYLCASSPRLAGVTDTQYFGPGTRLTVL.

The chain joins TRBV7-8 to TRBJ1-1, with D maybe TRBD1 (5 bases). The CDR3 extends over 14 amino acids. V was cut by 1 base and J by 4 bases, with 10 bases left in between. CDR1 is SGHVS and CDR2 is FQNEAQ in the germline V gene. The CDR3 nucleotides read TGTGCCAGCAGCTTAGTAGCAGGGCGCACTGAAGCTTTCTTT. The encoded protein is CASSLVAGRTEAFF.

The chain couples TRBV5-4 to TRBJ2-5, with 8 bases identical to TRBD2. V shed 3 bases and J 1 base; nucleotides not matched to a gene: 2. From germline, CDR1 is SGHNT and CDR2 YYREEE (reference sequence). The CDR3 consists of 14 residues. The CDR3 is CASSSGLGQETQYF. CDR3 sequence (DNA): TGTGCCAGCAGCTCGGGACTAGGCCAAGAGACCCAGTACTTC.

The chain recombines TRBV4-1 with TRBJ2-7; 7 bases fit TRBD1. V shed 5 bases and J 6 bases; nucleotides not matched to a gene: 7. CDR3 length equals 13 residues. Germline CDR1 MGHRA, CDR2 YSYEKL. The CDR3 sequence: CASSKGQLGEQYF. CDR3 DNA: TGCGCCAGCAGCAAGGGACAGCTGGGCGAGCAGTACTTC.

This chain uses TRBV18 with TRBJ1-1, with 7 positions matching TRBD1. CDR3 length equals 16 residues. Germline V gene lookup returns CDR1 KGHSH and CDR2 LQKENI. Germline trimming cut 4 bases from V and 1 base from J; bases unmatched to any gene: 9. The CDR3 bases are TGTGCCAGCTCACTCGGACAGGCGGCGGGGAACACTGAAGCTTTCTTT. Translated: CASSLGQAAGNTEAFF.

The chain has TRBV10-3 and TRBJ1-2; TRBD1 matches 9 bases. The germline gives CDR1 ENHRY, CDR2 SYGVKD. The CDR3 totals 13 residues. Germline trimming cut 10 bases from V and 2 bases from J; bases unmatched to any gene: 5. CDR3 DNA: TGTGCCAGAGGACAGGGGCCAAACTATGGCTACACCTTC. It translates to CARGQGPNYGYTF.

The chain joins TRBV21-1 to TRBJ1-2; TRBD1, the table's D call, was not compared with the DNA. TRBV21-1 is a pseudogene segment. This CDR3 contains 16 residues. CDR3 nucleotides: TGTGCCAGCAAAGCAGGGTTACGTGAGCCGACCTACGGCTACACCTTC. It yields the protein CASKAGLREPTYGYTF.

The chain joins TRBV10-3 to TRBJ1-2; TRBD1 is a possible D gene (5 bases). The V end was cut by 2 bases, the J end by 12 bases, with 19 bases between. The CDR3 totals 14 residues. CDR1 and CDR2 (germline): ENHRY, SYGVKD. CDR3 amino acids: CAISELPATTGDTF. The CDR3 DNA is TGTGCCATCAGTGAGCTTCCGGCCACCACGGGGGACACCTTC.

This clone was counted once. CDR3 residues: CASSRTGGEGTEAFF. CDR3 in DNA: TGTGCCAGCTCACGTACAGGGGGCGAAGGAACTGAAGCTTTCTTT. The chain joins TRBV18 to TRBJ1-1, with 9 positions matching TRBD1. Germline assignment: CDR1 KGHSH and CDR2 LQKENI. CDR3 length: 15 residues. V lost 4 bases to trimming and J lost 5 bases; unmatched junction nucleotides: 8.

The CDR3, as DNA: TGTGCCACCCTCTTAACGGGGGGACGGGGGGCTTTCTTT. Translating gives CATLLTGGRGAFF. V and J are TRBV6-1 and TRBJ1-1, with D tentatively TRBD1 (5 bases). The CDR3 totals 13 residues. Germline V gives CDR1 MNHNS, CDR2 SASEGT. V was cut by 10 bases and J by 11 bases, with 23 bases left in between.

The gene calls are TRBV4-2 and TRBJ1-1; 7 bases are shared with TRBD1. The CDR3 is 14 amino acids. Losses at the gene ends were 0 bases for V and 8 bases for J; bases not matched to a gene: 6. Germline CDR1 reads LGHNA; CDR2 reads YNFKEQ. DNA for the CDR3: TGTGCCAGCAGCCAAGAATCTAAGGGGGCCGAAGCTTTCTTT. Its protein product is CASSQESKGAEAFF.

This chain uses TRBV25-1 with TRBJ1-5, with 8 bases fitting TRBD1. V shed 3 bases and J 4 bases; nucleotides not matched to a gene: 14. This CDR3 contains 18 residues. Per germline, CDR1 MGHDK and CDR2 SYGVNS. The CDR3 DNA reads TGTGCCAGCAGTGATACCTCAAACGGACAGGGAGAGAATCAGCCCCAGCATTTT. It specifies CASSDTSNGQGENQPQHF.

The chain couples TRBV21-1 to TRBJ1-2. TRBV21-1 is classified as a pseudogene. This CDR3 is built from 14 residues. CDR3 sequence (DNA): TGTGCCAGCAGGCCACAAGGAGGAAACTATGGCTACACCTTC. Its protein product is CASRPQGGNYGYTF.

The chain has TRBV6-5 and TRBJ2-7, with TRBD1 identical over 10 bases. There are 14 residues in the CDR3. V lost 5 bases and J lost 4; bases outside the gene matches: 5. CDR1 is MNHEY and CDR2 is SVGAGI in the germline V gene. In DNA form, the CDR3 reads TGTGCCAGCAGTGTCCGGGACAGGGGTTACGAGCAGTACTTC. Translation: CASSVRDRGYEQYF.

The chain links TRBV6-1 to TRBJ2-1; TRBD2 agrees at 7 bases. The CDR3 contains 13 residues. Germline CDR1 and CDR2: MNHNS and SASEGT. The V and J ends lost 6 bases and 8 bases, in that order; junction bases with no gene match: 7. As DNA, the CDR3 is TGTGCCAGCAGGGGAGGGGAGTACGATGAGCAGTTCTTC. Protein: CASRGGEYDEQFF.

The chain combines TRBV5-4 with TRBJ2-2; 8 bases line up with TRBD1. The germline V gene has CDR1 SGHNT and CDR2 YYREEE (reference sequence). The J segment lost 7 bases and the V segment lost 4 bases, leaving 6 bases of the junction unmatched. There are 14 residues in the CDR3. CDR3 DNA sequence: TGTGCCAGCAGCCTTGGACAGGGTTACGGGGAGCTGTTTTTT. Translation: CASSLGQGYGELFF.

The CDR3 reads CASSLGTGEGYGYTF. As DNA, the CDR3 is TGTGCCAGCAGCTTGGGGACAGGGGAAGGCTATGGCTACACCTTC. The chain couples TRBV5-7 to TRBJ1-2; 9 bases agree with TRBD1. TRBV5-7 carries the ORF label, with uncertain function. J gave up 4 bases and V 0 bases, and 4 bases lay outside the gene matches. The CDR3 contains 15 residues.

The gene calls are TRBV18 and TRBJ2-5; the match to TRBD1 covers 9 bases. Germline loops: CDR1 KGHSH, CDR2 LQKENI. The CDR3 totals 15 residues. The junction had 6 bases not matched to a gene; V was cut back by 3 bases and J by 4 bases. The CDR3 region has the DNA TGTGCCAGCTCACCTGGACAGGGGCGCGTAGAGACCCAGTACTTC. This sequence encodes CASSPGQGRVETQYF.